This T cell receptor (beta chain) was documented in a study of T cells in tumors after PD-1 blockade. As for the study in general: Patients had no prior checkpoint blockade, systemic immunosuppressants, or anti-cancer therapy within 4 weeks. Patients received pembrolizumab 200 mg every 3 weeks or cemiplimab 350 mg every 2 weeks.

Findings and caveats of the study: Blood contained approximately 40% of the tumor's TCR clonotypes.

The table came from immunoSEQ multiplex PCR; TCRdb's copy has only in-frame clones and leaves some out. This table holds roughly 48,000 clones, roughly 80% found once. From germline, CDR1 is LGHDT and CDR2 YNNKEL (reference sequence). This CDR3 has 13 amino acids. V lost 1 base, J lost 4 bases, and 7 bases lay in between. As to this clone: Its matching antigen is unknown.

This receptor was obtained from a human donor with basal cell carcinoma. The input for sequencing was PBMCs, taken before anti-PD-1 treatment. This rearrangement joins TRBV3-1 (or the pseudogene TRBV3-2) to TRBJ1-2; D gene ambiguous. This chain's CDR3 is CASSQGTGYGYTF. CDR3 bases: TGTGCCAGCAGCCAAGGGACGGGCTATGGCTACACCTTC.